What follows are 21 T cell receptor beta chains derived from one specimen sequenced in a study of vaccination and CD4 T cells after COVID-19. The Oncomine TCR Beta short-read assay sequenced DNA from cultured CD4+ T cells. TCRdb used MiXCR to reprocess the PCR reads, holding one entry per CDR3 protein. Of over 8,500 distinct CDR3 sequences listed, roughly 65% are singletons. This sample's treatment: approximately nine-day PBMC culture with coronavirus spike peptide pools or control peptides (ViraFEST assay). No antigen has been assigned to these receptors. The starting material was CD4+ T cells from blood, cultured in vitro, obtained before SARS-CoV-2 vaccination. The receptors stem from a human donor who had recovered from COVID-19.

The rearrangement links TRBV6-1 to TRBJ1-5; D remains ambiguous. V was pared by 7 bases and J by 1 base, with 14 bases between. The CDR3 is 15 amino acids. Germline V lookup: CDR1 MNHNS, CDR2 SASEGT. Written as DNA, the CDR3 is TGTGCCAGCAACGTTGAGGTATTGAGCAATCAGCCCCAGCATTTT. It translates to CASNVEVLSNQPQHF.

CDR3 nucleotides: TGCAGTGCTCCGCCAGGGGCGGGCACCTACGAGCAGTACTTC. Residues: CSAPPGAGTYEQYF. The chain is built from TRBV20-1 and TRBJ2-7; D perhaps matches TRBD1 (6 bases). CDR3 length: 14 amino acids. CDR1 and CDR2 (germline): DFQATT, SNEGSKA (reference sequence). Trimming took 5 bases from V and 2 from J, leaving 16 bases between them.

The gene calls are TRBV4-1 and TRBJ2-7, with a tentative D call TRBD1 (6 bases). The CDR3 loop spans 19 amino acids. Germline assignment: CDR1 MGHRA and CDR2 YSYEKL. V was shortened by 3 bases and J by 3 bases, with 27 bases between the two germline ends. CDR3 protein: CASSQDTGIGSASYYEQYF. CDR3 nucleotide sequence: TGCGCCAGCAGCCAGGACACAGGGATAGGGTCGGCTAGCTACTACGAGCAGTACTTC.

V and J are TRBV10-3 and TRBJ2-7, with 11 bases aligning to TRBD1. V was pared by 3 bases and J by 2 bases, with 3 bases of the junction left unmatched. The CDR3 loop spans 15 amino acids. CDR1 and CDR2 from the germline V gene are ENHRY and SYGVKD. CDR3 sequence (DNA): TGTGCCATCAGTGAATGGACAGGGGGCCCCTACGAGCAGTACTTC. Translating gives CAISEWTGGPYEQYF.

In this sample, this clonotype turned up a few times. This sequence joins TRBV24-1 and TRBJ2-1, with D perhaps given as TRBD1 or TRBD2 (5 bases each). Trimming took 4 bases from V and 2 from J, leaving 17 bases between them. The CDR3 is 17 amino acids. Germline lookup yields CDR1 KGHDR and CDR2 SFDVKD. CDR3 coding DNA: TGTGCCACCAGTGAGGGCATTCTCAGGGACCCCTACAATGAGCAGTTCTTC. Protein product: CATSEGILRDPYNEQFF.

V and J are TRBV6-2 or TRBV6-3 and TRBJ2-7; 8 bases map to TRBD1. The CDR3 consists of 14 residues. J lost 7 bases, V lost 6 bases, and 11 bases had no gene match. Germline-derived CDR1 and CDR2 are MNHEY and SVGEGT. The CDR3 nucleotides are TGTGCCAGCAGGAGGACAGGGATAATGGGGGAGCAGTACTTC. This translates into CASRRTGIMGEQYF.

The J gene is TRBJ1-1, the V gene TRBV7-2, with 10 bases that match TRBD1. V trimming: 8 bases; J trimming: 0 bases; junction bases outside the gene matches: 9. Germline V gene lookup returns CDR1 SGHTA and CDR2 FQGNSA. The CDR3 sequence is 16 residues long. The CDR3 region is CASGLGQGDMNTEAFF. CDR3 coding DNA: TGTGCCAGCGGCCTCGGACAGGGGGACATGAACACTGAAGCTTTCTTT.

The gene calls are TRBV7-2 and TRBJ2-2; D not certain. Trimming stripped 6 bases from V and 11 bases from J, with 10 bases between. From germline, CDR1 is SGHTA and CDR2 FQGNSA. CDR3 length equals 11 residues. CDR3 nucleotide sequence: TGTGCCAGCAGAGCCACGGCTGAGCTGTTTTTT. It translates to CASRATAELFF.

The chain is built from TRBV6-1 and TRBJ1-2, with D hard to call. Per germline, CDR1 MNHNS and CDR2 SASEGT. Deletions cut 2 bases from V and 4 bases from J, with 5 bases between. This CDR3 is built from 12 residues. In nucleotides, the CDR3 is TGTGCCAGCAGTGAATTCAGCTATGGCTACACCTTC. It specifies CASSEFSYGYTF.

The rearrangement uses TRBV2 and TRBJ1-5, with D uncertain. Germline CDR1 reads SNHLY; CDR2 reads FYNNEI. V shed 7 bases and J shed 6 bases, with 10 bases lying between them. The CDR3 contains 12 residues. CDR3 sequence: CASNKGAQPQHF. CDR3 DNA: TGTGCCAGCAACAAGGGCGCTCAGCCCCAGCATTTT.

Here the CDR3 DNA reads TGCAGGGGACAGAAAAACACAGATACGCAGTATTTT. Its translation is CRGQKNTDTQYF. The V call is TRBV20-1, the J call TRBJ2-3; 7 positions match TRBD1. Germline assignment: CDR1 DFQATT and CDR2 SNEGSKA (reference sequence). This CDR3 spans 12 amino acids.

The V gene is TRBV20-1, the J gene TRBJ2-1; 8 bases fit TRBD2. This CDR3 is built from 22 residues. J gave up 1 base and V 3 bases, and 26 bases lay outside the gene matches. The germline CDR1 and CDR2 sequences are DFQATT and SNEGSKA (reference sequence). CDR3 bases: TGCAGTGCTAGTTCATCGGAACACCGGGGATTCTCGTCTAGCGGGTCCTACAATGAGCAGTTCTTC. Amino acid sequence: CSASSSEHRGFSSSGSYNEQFF.

This clonotype was seen more than once but under ten times. V gene TRBV2 combines with J gene TRBJ2-7; 9 bases are shared with TRBD1. The trim removed 6 bases at V and 4 bases at J, leaving 7 bases unmatched. The length of the CDR3 is 14 residues. Germline CDR1 reads SNHLY; CDR2 reads FYNNEI. The CDR3 nucleotides are TGTGCCAGCAGGCCGGGACAGGGCCGTTACGAGCAGTACTTC. Its protein is CASRPGQGRYEQYF.

The chain is built from TRBV20-1 and TRBJ1-2; TRBD1 agrees at 9 bases. Germline CDR1 reads DFQATT; CDR2 reads SNEGSKA (reference sequence). The ends lost 3 bases at V and 4 bases at J; junction bases unmatched: 12. The CDR3 sequence is 16 residues long. The CDR3, as DNA: TGCAGTGCTAGGTCCCTCGGGGGGGACAGGGTCTATGGCTACACCTTC. Amino acids: CSARSLGGDRVYGYTF.

The chain combines TRBV5-1 with TRBJ2-1, with D perhaps matching TRBD1 (6 bases). The length of the CDR3 is 14 residues. V lost 6 bases to trimming and J lost 2 bases, with 12 bases between them. The germline V gene has CDR1 SGHRS and CDR2 YFSETQ. CDR3 bases: TGCGCCAGCAAAGGGACAATCCCCTACAATGAGCAGTTCTTC. This translates into CASKGTIPYNEQFF.

The chain joins TRBV18 to TRBJ2-3, with 8 bases lining up with TRBD1. Trimming removed 6 bases from V and 0 bases from J; junction bases left unmatched: 5. From germline, CDR1 is KGHSH and CDR2 LQKENI. This CDR3 has 15 amino acids. CDR3 sequence: CASSSDRGSTDTQYF. CDR3 coding DNA: TGTGCCAGCTCTTCCGACAGGGGTAGCACAGATACGCAGTATTTT.

The chain combines TRBV6-1 with TRBJ2-1; D ambiguous. The CDR3 has 15 amino acids. Germline CDR1 and CDR2: MNHNS and SASEGT. Trimming pared 7 bases from V and 4 bases from J, leaving 17 bases between. The CDR3 region has the DNA TGTGCCAGCATAGGATATATGGCCACGTACAATGAGCAGTTCTTC. As protein: CASIGYMATYNEQFF.

J is TRBJ2-3 and V is TRBV2; D is unclear. V was trimmed by 3 bases and J by 2 bases, leaving 6 bases between them. This CDR3 has 13 amino acids. CDR1 and CDR2 (germline): SNHLY, FYNNEI. The CDR3 DNA reads TGTGCCAGCAGTGATGGAAACACAGATACGCAGTATTTT. It encodes CASSDGNTDTQYF. The full variable domain, in which reference TRBV2 and TRBJ2-3 provide the parts outside the CDR3, is EPEVTQTPSHQVTQMGQEVILRCVPISNHLYFYWYRQILGQKVEFLVSFYNNEISEKSEIFDDQFSVERPDGSNFTLKIRSTKLEDSAMYFCASSDGNTDTQYFGPGTRLTVL.

This chain links TRBV20-1 with TRBJ2-7; TRBD1 matches at 9 bases. CDR3 length: 15 residues. Unmatched junction bases numbered 11, after V lost 4 bases and J lost 4 bases. Germline V gene data show CDR1 as DFQATT and CDR2 as SNEGSKA (reference sequence). The CDR3 sequence: CSATPYADRGYEQYF. The CDR3 nucleotides read TGCAGTGCTACCCCCTATGCGGACAGGGGTTACGAGCAGTACTTC.

The gene calls are TRBV2 and TRBJ2-3, with a weak D call TRBD2 (5 bases). This CDR3 comprises 14 residues. CDR1 and CDR2 (germline): SNHLY, FYNNEI. V shed 8 bases and J shed 4 bases, with 16 bases lying between them. CDR3 coding DNA: TGTGCCAGCCTTCAGGACTTGGGTTCAGATACGCAGTATTTT. It encodes CASLQDLGSDTQYF. Full variable domain (rest looked up from reference TRBV2 and TRBJ2-3): EPEVTQTPSHQVTQMGQEVILRCVPISNHLYFYWYRQILGQKVEFLVSFYNNEISEKSEIFDDQFSVERPDGSNFTLKIRSTKLEDSAMYFCASLQDLGSDTQYFGPGTRLTVL.

The chain carries TRBV28 and TRBJ1-4; D unclear. Trimming took 10 bases from V and 8 from J, leaving 14 bases between them. The CDR3 covers 12 residues. Per germline, CDR1 MDHEN and CDR2 SYDVKM. The CDR3 reads CATSIIAEKLFF. In DNA, the CDR3 is TGTGCCACCTCAATAATAGCCGAAAAACTGTTTTTT.